These 7 T cell receptor beta chains originate from one sample sequenced in a study of type 1 and type 2 diabetes patients. Amplification started from genomic DNA. Amplification of the beta chain CDR3 used 30 forward and 13 reverse multiplex primers. TCRdb redid the calling of the multiplex PCR reads with MiXCR, one entry per CDR3 protein. The sample has approximately 260,000 distinct CDR3 sequences; roughly 50% are singletons. The material sequenced was peripheral blood mononuclear cells (PBMCs). Receptor source: a man younger than 35 with type 2 diabetes.

This clonotype was counted ten times or more. The V and J genes are TRBV30 and TRBJ2-7; D is unresolved. Germline CDR1 reads GTSNPN; CDR2 reads SVGIG (reference sequence). The V end lost 2 bases, the J end lost 5 bases, and 10 bases lay between the germline ends. The CDR3 is 12 amino acids. DNA of the CDR3: TGTGCCTGGAGTAACACGGACGACGAGCAGTACTTC. Translation gives CAWSNTDDEQYF.

The chain employs TRBV6-5 and TRBJ1-5; 9 bases match TRBD1. Per germline, CDR1 MNHEY and CDR2 SVGAGI. The CDR3 has 15 amino acids. With 6 bases clipped from V and 0 bases from J, the junction kept 3 bases outside the gene matches. The CDR3 reads CASSDRGTSNQPQHF. In DNA, the CDR3 is TGTGCCAGCAGCGACAGGGGGACTAGCAATCAGCCCCAGCATTTT.

This clonotype was observed a few times. This sequence joins TRBV2 and TRBJ2-7, with 9 bases matching TRBD1. Germline loops: CDR1 SNHLY, CDR2 FYNNEI. V shed 6 bases, J shed 6 bases, and the junction held 12 bases outside the gene matches. The CDR3 contains 15 residues. CDR3 bases: TGTGCCAGCAGGAAACGGGGGACAGGGCTTGGCGAGCAGTACTTC. Its translation is CASRKRGTGLGEQYF.

CDR3 in amino acids: CASSEGLGGSSYEQYF. The DNA of the CDR3 is TGTGCCAGCAGTGAAGGCCTAGGGGGCAGCTCCTACGAGCAGTACTTC. This rearrangement joins TRBV2 to TRBJ2-7, with TRBD1 matching over 7 bases. The germline CDR1 and CDR2 sequences are SNHLY and FYNNEI. V shed 1 base, J shed 0 bases, and the junction held 6 bases outside the gene matches. The CDR3 has 16 amino acids.

This clonotype was observed once. This sequence joins TRBV7-9 and TRBJ2-7, with D maybe TRBD2 (5 bases). Germline V gives CDR1 SEHNR, CDR2 FQNEAQ (reference sequence). The V gene lost 1 base and the J gene lost 0 bases, with 10 bases spanning the gap. The CDR3 sequence is 15 residues long. The CDR3 coding sequence is TGTGCCAGCAGCTTAGGTCTCGGGGACTCCTACGAGCAGTACTTC. Its translation is CASSLGLGDSYEQYF.

This chain connects TRBV27 to TRBJ2-7; no definite D call. Germline V lookup: CDR1 MNHEY, CDR2 SMNVEV (reference sequence). V lost 3 bases, J lost 6 bases, and 9 bases lay in between. The CDR3 consists of 12 residues. The CDR3 loop reads CASSFPGSEQYF. DNA for the CDR3: TGTGCCAGCAGTTTCCCTGGTTCCGAGCAGTACTTC.

The chain carries TRBV11-1 and TRBJ2-1; the D is unclear. The CDR3 loop spans 14 amino acids. V lost 0 bases to trimming and J lost 3 bases, with 6 bases between them. CDR1 and CDR2 (germline): SGHAT, FQDESV (reference sequence). The DNA of the CDR3 is TGTGCCAGCAGCTTAGCTCGCTACTACAATGAGCAGTTCTTC. Encoded protein: CASSLARYYNEQFF.